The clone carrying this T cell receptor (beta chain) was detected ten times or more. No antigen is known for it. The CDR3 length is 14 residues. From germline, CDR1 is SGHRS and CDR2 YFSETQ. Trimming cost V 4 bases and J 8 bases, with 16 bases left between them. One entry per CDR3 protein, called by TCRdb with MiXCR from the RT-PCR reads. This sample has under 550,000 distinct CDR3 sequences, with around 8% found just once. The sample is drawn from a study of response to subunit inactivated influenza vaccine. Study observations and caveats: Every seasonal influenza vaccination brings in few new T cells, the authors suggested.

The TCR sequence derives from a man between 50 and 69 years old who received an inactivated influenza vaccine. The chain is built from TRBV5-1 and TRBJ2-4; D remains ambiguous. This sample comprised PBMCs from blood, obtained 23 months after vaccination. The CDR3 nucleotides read TGCGCCAGCAGCCCCTGGGATAGCTTCGACATTCAGTACTTC. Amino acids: CASSPWDSFDIQYF.